This T cell receptor beta chain is drawn from a study of blood T cell repertoires in COVID-19. Study overall: The samples span acute and convalescent COVID-19 from the United States, Italy and Spain.

In the original workflow: Estimation of nucleated cell counts was performed using reference gene primer amplification. The method was immunoSEQ multiplex PCR; TCRdb's version includes in-frame clones alone and lacks a portion of them. The DNA was the basis for D and trimming; V, J and clone size are from that table. The sample has about 100,000 clones; roughly 79% are singletons. The CDR3 loop spans 15 amino acids. CDR1 and CDR2 from the germline V gene are MDHEN and SYDVKM. Concerning this clone itself: The junction departs from germline at one end; a sequencing error may be responsible.

This TCR derives from a man older than 75 with COVID-19, enrolled during active disease. J is TRBJ2-7 and V is TRBV28, with TRBD1 identical over 8 bases. Sequences were obtained from peripheral blood. The CDR3 DNA reads TGTGCCAGCAGTTCACCGGCGGGACAGGCCAATCCCGAAAATTTC. Amino acid sequence: CASSSPAGQANPENF.